The present TCR beta chain was sequenced within a study of T cell responses to AZD1222 COVID-19 vaccine. Whole-study findings and limits: No repertoire was sampled before or during the peak T cell response, only after it. There were vaccine-associated CD4 TCRs across spike, dominant at 160-218 and 743-854. A rise in Spike-specific TCR breadth and depth followed two AZD1222 doses.

CDR3 length: 11 residues. The V gene lost 6 bases and the J gene lost 4 bases, with 4 bases spanning the gap. The germline V gene has CDR1 SGHVS and CDR2 FQNEAQ. The method was immunoSEQ multiplex PCR; TCRdb's version includes in-frame clones alone and lacks a portion of them. Of just under 150,000 clones detected, roughly nine tenths appear once; the ten largest clones hold roughly 1.5%. Regarding this clone: Its target is unknown.

The starting material was peripheral blood, obtained 28 days after the second AZD1222 dose. The chain employs TRBV7-8 and TRBJ2-1; D unresolved. This receptor was taken from an adult who received the AZD1222 COVID-19 vaccine. The CDR3 spells CASRGYNEQFF. CDR3 DNA: TGTGCCAGCAGAGGTTACAATGAGCAGTTCTTC.